This TCR beta chain came from a study of T-cell reconstitution after alpha-beta-depleted transplantation in children. Preparing the TCRbeta library involved the use of unique molecular identifiers. TCRdb passed the PCR reads through MiXCR, listing each CDR3 protein once. This sample has hundreds of thousands of distinct CDR3 sequences, with 15% to 20% found just once. Germline CDR1 and CDR2: DFQATT and SNEGSKA (reference sequence). Trimming shortened V by 2 bases and J by 4 bases, and 12 bases separated the two germline ends. The CDR3 has 14 amino acids. The origin of this receptor is a human donor who donated a stem cell graft to a child with acute myeloid leukemia. This specimen was PBMCs from the stem cell graft donor, taken from the stem cell graft. V usage is TRBV20-1 and J usage is TRBJ2-1; either TRBD1 or TRBD2 may fit D (5 bases each). In DNA form, the CDR3 reads TGCAGTGCTAGACCCAGGGACCAATACAATGAGCAGTTCTTC. This codes for CSARPRDQYNEQFF.